What follows are 2 T cell receptor beta chains derived from one specimen sequenced in a study of shared clonotypes between healthy human individuals. The protocol was immunoSEQ multiplex PCR, while the TCRdb copy is restricted to in-frame clones and leaves out a portion. This repertoire shows roughly 2,300,000 clones, around 93% found once; its top ten account for approximately 0.4%. Sequencing was done on a sample of naive CD4+ T cells from PBMCs. Subset here: CD45RA+ positively selected. The receptor source for this set is a man younger than 35 in good health. Some clones in this sample may be carry-over from other donors' samples.

The chain links TRBV5-1 to TRBJ1-1; D is undetermined. This CDR3 region has 15 residues. Deletions cut 4 bases from V and 1 base from J, with 14 bases between. CDR1 SGHRS and CDR2 YFSETQ come from the germline V gene. The chain's CDR3 is CASSRIETANTEAFF. The DNA for the CDR3 is TGCGCCAGCAGCCGGATCGAAACAGCGAACACTGAAGCTTTCTTT. Full variable domain (remainder filled in from reference TRBV5-1 and TRBJ1-1): KAGVTQTPRYLIKTRGQQVTLSCSPISGHRSVSWYQQTPGQGLQFLFEYFSETQRNKGNFPGRFSGRQFSNSRSEMNVSTLELGDSALYLCASSRIETANTEAFFGQGTRLTVV.

This clone was recorded a few times. This chain connects TRBV6-5 to TRBJ2-3; a possible D gene is TRBD2 (5 bases). Germline values: CDR1 MNHEY, CDR2 SVGAGI. The V and J ends lost 5 bases and 1 base respectively, with 13 bases between them. The CDR3 totals 15 residues. The CDR3 DNA reads as TGTGCCAGCAGTCTAGCCTTCGGTCGCACAGATACGCAGTATTTT. It codes for CASSLAFGRTDTQYF.